These 21 T cell receptor beta chains were sequenced from one sample in a study of shared clonotypes between healthy human individuals. Naive CD8 isolation took CD45RO-negative cells positively selected for CCR7 and excluded terminally differentiated effector memory CD45RA+ cells. Method: immunoSEQ multiplex PCR; TCRdb's copy keeps in-frame clones and lacks some. The sample holds about 1,900,000 clones, over 85% seen once. The sequencing sample was made of naive CD8+ T cells sorted from blood. The receptor set was obtained from a man younger than 35 in good health.

A word on this clone: Other nucleotide sequences from this sample produce the same CDR3. The chain has TRBV28 and TRBJ1-5; D remains unclear. Germline lookup yields CDR1 MDHEN and CDR2 SYDVKM. Trimming took off 2 bases at V and 0 bases at J, with 8 bases between the two ends. The CDR3 is 15 residues long. CDR3 bases: TGTGCCAGCAGTTTAAGAGGAAATAGCAATCAGCCCCAGCATTTT. This codes for CASSLRGNSNQPQHF.

This rearrangement joins TRBV7-2 to TRBJ2-3, with TRBD2 matching over 7 bases. This CDR3 is built from 19 residues. The V and J ends lost 2 bases and 2 bases, in that order; junction bases with no gene match: 16. Germline values: CDR1 SGHTA, CDR2 FQGNSA. The CDR3 bases are TGTGCCAGCAGCTTACGACTAGCAGGAGCACCCCAACCCACAGATACGCAGTATTTT. Translating gives CASSLRLAGAPQPTDTQYF.

The rearrangement joins TRBV27 to TRBJ2-5; D may correspond to TRBD1 or TRBD2 (5 bases each). The germline gives CDR1 MNHEY, CDR2 SMNVEV (reference sequence). V was cut by 4 bases and J by 9 bases, with 21 bases left in between. The CDR3 is 15 amino acids. This CDR3 reads CASSSSLGEMVAQYF. CDR3 DNA sequence: TGTGCCAGCAGTTCCTCTCTGGGGGAGATGGTAGCCCAGTACTTC.

A note on this clone: This specimen includes other DNA sequences encoding the same CDR3. This rearrangement joins TRBV4-1 to TRBJ2-7; 8 bases line up with TRBD1. Germline loops: CDR1 MGHRA, CDR2 YSYEKL. This CDR3 contains 14 residues. V shed 6 bases, J shed 2 bases, and the junction held 6 bases outside the gene matches. CDR3 sequence reads: CASSVGQGAYEQYF. The DNA of the CDR3 is TGCGCCAGCAGTGTCGGACAGGGTGCCTACGAGCAGTACTTC.

V usage is TRBV6-5 and J usage is TRBJ2-7; D unresolved. The ends were cut back, 8 bases at V and 4 bases at J, with 15 bases in the middle. The germline V gene has CDR1 MNHEY and CDR2 SVGAGI. The CDR3 runs 13 residues. CDR3 loop: CASGVGASYEQYF. The CDR3 region has the DNA TGTGCCAGCGGGGTGGGCGCCTCTTACGAGCAGTACTTC.

The V and J genes are TRBV27 and TRBJ2-5; D is perhaps TRBD1 (6 bases). The CDR3 is made up of 15 amino acids. V was trimmed by 6 bases and J by 0 bases, leaving 14 bases between them. The germline gives CDR1 MNHEY, CDR2 SMNVEV (reference sequence). CDR3 sequence: CASRVGQGYQETQYF. The CDR3 DNA reads TGTGCCAGCAGGGTGGGCCAGGGGTACCAAGAGACCCAGTACTTC.

This clone showed up just once. The rearrangement uses TRBV7-6 and TRBJ2-7; 7 nucleotides align to TRBD1. Germline V gene data show CDR1 as SGHVS and CDR2 as FNYEAQ. V lost 5 bases and J lost 6; bases outside the gene matches: 10. This CDR3 region has 14 residues. The CDR3 region is CASSGLQGSGEQYF. CDR3 DNA sequence: TGTGCCAGCAGCGGATTACAGGGGTCTGGCGAGCAGTACTTC.

The J gene is TRBJ2-1, the V gene TRBV11-2; TRBD2 might be the D (6 bases). The germline CDR1 and CDR2 sequences are SGHAT and FQNNGV. The CDR3 runs to 14 residues. V lost 3 bases, J lost 5 bases, and 11 bases lay in between. This CDR3 is CASSFTSRDNEQFF. DNA of the CDR3: TGTGCCAGCAGCTTTACTAGCCGAGACAATGAGCAGTTCTTC.

The rearrangement joins TRBV11-2 to TRBJ2-5, with a tentative D call TRBD1 (6 bases). Looked up from germline, CDR1 is SGHAT and CDR2 is FQNNGV. This CDR3 has 15 amino acids. Trimming removed 5 bases at V and 2 bases at J, with 15 bases between. The CDR3 coding sequence is TGTGCCAGCAGCCCCAAAGACAGGATGCAAGAGACCCAGTACTTC. This gives the protein CASSPKDRMQETQYF.

J is TRBJ2-5 and V is TRBV10-3; 7 bases agree with TRBD1. Germline V gene lookup returns CDR1 ENHRY and CDR2 SYGVKD. The CDR3 has 14 amino acids. The ends lost 2 bases at V and 5 bases at J; junction bases unmatched: 5. CDR3 loop: CAISEPQGWETQYF. The CDR3 region has the DNA TGTGCCATCAGTGAGCCACAGGGGTGGGAGACCCAGTACTTC.

This clone showed up just once. This rearrangement joins TRBV27 to TRBJ2-1; TRBD2 aligns across 10 bases. Per the germline V gene, CDR1 is MNHEY and CDR2 is SMNVEV (reference sequence). This CDR3 is 18 amino acids long. V was pared by 7 bases and J by 3 bases, with 15 bases of the junction left unmatched. In DNA form, the CDR3 reads TGTGCCAGCACGCGAGCGGGAGGGCCAAACTGGAACTACAATGAGCAGTTCTTC. Protein sequence: CASTRAGGPNWNYNEQFF.

This chain uses TRBV7-9 with TRBJ2-3; 11 bases agree with TRBD1. This CDR3 is 15 amino acids long. Germline-derived CDR1 and CDR2 are SEHNR and FQNEAQ (reference sequence). Unmatched junction bases numbered 3, after V lost 1 base and J lost 6 bases. This CDR3 is CASSLGTGGLDTQYF. As DNA, the CDR3 is TGTGCCAGCAGCTTAGGGACAGGGGGCTTGGATACGCAGTATTTT.

V usage is TRBV4-1 and J usage is TRBJ1-1; D perhaps matches TRBD1 (5 bases). The V end lost 5 bases, the J end lost 1 base, and 8 bases lay between the germline ends. This CDR3 has 13 residues. CDR1 MGHRA and CDR2 YSYEKL come from the germline V gene. The CDR3 DNA reads TGCGCCAGCAGCTTCGGACAGAACACTGAAGCTTTCTTT. Amino acid sequence: CASSFGQNTEAFF.

The chain joins TRBV2 to TRBJ1-4; no clear D. CDR1 SNHLY and CDR2 FYNNEI come from the germline V gene. The CDR3 runs 14 residues. V lost 7 bases and J lost 2, with 11 bases in between. The CDR3 region has the DNA TGTGCCAGCAACCCTCAAAGCACTAATGAAAAACTGTTTTTT. Translated: CASNPQSTNEKLFF.

The V and J genes are TRBV11-2 and TRBJ2-7, with TRBD1 identical over 9 bases. This CDR3 is 14 amino acids long. Germline V gene sequence: CDR1 SGHAT, CDR2 FQNNGV. V lost 5 bases, J lost 3 bases, and 5 bases stayed unmatched. CDR3 protein: CASSIPGQGYEQYF. In DNA form, the CDR3 reads TGTGCCAGCAGCATTCCGGGACAGGGCTACGAGCAGTACTTC.

The genes are TRBV27 and TRBJ1-2; no reliable D call. This CDR3 comprises 15 residues. The V end was cut by 5 bases, the J end by 2 bases, with 15 bases between. The germline V gene has CDR1 MNHEY and CDR2 SMNVEV (reference sequence). The DNA for the CDR3 is TGTGCCAGCAGTCCCAGCGGACCGTTGAACTATGGCTACACCTTC. Protein: CASSPSGPLNYGYTF.

In nucleotides, the CDR3 is TGTGCCAGCAGCTTAAGGTCTGGGTGGGAGGGCCACAATGAGCAGTTCTTC. Translation: CASSLRSGWEGHNEQFF. The rearrangement uses TRBV11-2 and TRBJ2-1; 7 bases line up with TRBD2. The length of the CDR3 is 17 residues. In germline, CDR1 is SGHAT, CDR2 FQNNGV. Trimming cost V 2 bases and J 5 bases; bases outside gene matches: 12. The variable domain in full, completed from reference TRBV11-2 and TRBJ2-1, reads EAGVAQSPRYKIIEKRQSVAFWCNPISGHATLYWYQQILGQGPKLLIQFQNNGVVDDSQLPKDRFSAERLKGVDSTLKIQPAKLEDSAVYLCASSLRSGWEGHNEQFFGPGTRLTVL.

The chain couples TRBV10-3 to TRBJ2-5; 10 nucleotides align to TRBD2. Losses at the gene ends were 5 bases for V and 4 bases for J; bases not matched to a gene: 10. Germline CDR1 and CDR2: ENHRY and SYGVKD. The CDR3 sequence is 16 residues long. DNA for the CDR3: TGTGCCATCAGTTCGACTAGCGGGCTTTTTACAGAGACCCAGTACTTC. Protein sequence: CAISSTSGLFTETQYF.

The chain has TRBV5-6 and TRBJ2-6; D may be TRBD2 (5 bases). The CDR3 loop spans 14 amino acids. The germline gives CDR1 SGHDT, CDR2 YYEEEE. V was cut by 6 bases and J by 2 bases, with 9 bases left in between. In DNA form, the CDR3 reads TGTGCCAGCAATTCGGGGACTGGGGCCAACGTCCTGACTTTC. Translated: CASNSGTGANVLTF.

The chain employs TRBV4-1 and TRBJ1-2; D may be TRBD1 (6 bases). Trimming left V 0 bases short and J 7 bases short, with 9 bases between. Germline V lookup: CDR1 MGHRA, CDR2 YSYEKL. This CDR3 has 13 amino acids. Here the CDR3 DNA reads TGCGCCAGCAGCCAAGATAGGACAGTTGGCTACACCTTC. Translating gives CASSQDRTVGYTF.

This chain uses TRBV29-1 with TRBJ1-3; D is undetermined. This CDR3 is built from 12 residues. Germline values: CDR1 SQVTM, CDR2 ANQGSEA. The V end was cut by 7 bases, the J end by 6 bases, with 13 bases between. The CDR3 loop reads CSAVTLKNTIYF. CDR3 bases: TGCAGCGCTGTGACATTAAAAAACACCATATATTTT.